This TCR beta chain was sequenced for a study of resident and recirculating memory T cells in vitiligo. The count of this clone is one. This CDR3 has 18 amino acids. Germline V lookup: CDR1 SGHKS, CDR2 YYEKEE (reference sequence). The germline V and J ends were trimmed by 2 bases and 4 bases, with 24 bases remaining between them. Clones were sequenced by immunoSEQ multiplex PCR, and TCRdb holds only the in-frame ones, with some missing. The table includes 39,000 or so clones, 80% to 95% detected once. This rearrangement joins TRBV5-5 to TRBJ1-2, with D uncertain. The sequence was obtained from a male donor with vitiligo. The material sequenced was blood. The CDR3 region is CASSLVGRAVTETYGYTF. The CDR3 region has the DNA TGTGCCAGCAGCTTAGTCGGGCGGGCTGTAACTGAGACCTATGGCTACACCTTC.